This TCR beta chain stems from a study of blood T cell repertoires in COVID-19. About the study: Samples representing acute and convalescent COVID-19 were sourced from the United States, Italy and Spain.

The data were produced by immunoSEQ multiplex PCR, yet TCRdb's version contains in-frame clones alone and is incomplete. The table has roughly 320,000 clones, 75% to 85% seen once. The germline gives CDR1 SNHLY, CDR2 FYNNEI. The V segment lost 10 bases and the J segment 0 bases; nucleotides outside the gene matches: 5. The CDR3 is 14 amino acids. V and J are TRBV2 and TRBJ1-3; 8 bases are a match to TRBD1. Sequenced: peripheral blood. The source of this sequence is a human donor in a cohort sampled during active COVID-19. CDR3 in DNA: TGTGCCACAAAAACAGGGGGCTCTGGAAACACCATATATTTT. It is translated as CATKTGGSGNTIYF.